This entry describes one T cell receptor beta chain. Its antigen is still unknown. This sample was included in a study of cytomegalovirus exposure and HLA in healthy donors. On the study more broadly: It was reported in a later analysis that the 100 to 150 validation repertoires used the same platform as the roughly 670 first-cohort repertoires. Study-wide results and limits: Subsequent analysis of the roughly 120 validation repertoires found a tendency for first-cohort TCR clusters to co-occur. Associated with cytomegalovirus, according to the listing, were around 160 TCR beta chains.

The donors belonged to the roughly 120-subject validation cohort, separate from the approximately 700-subject first cohort. Profiled with immunoSEQ multiplex PCR; TCRdb holds only in-frame clones, not every one. Of about 160,000 clones listed, roughly 91% are singletons. The CDR3 loop spans 14 amino acids. Trimming shortened V by 6 bases and J by 1 base, and 11 bases separated the two germline ends. In germline, CDR1 is SNHLY, CDR2 FYNNEI. This chain joins TRBV2 and TRBJ2-3; D possibly corresponds to TRBD2 (6 bases). The clonotype was recovered from a woman between 18 and 30 years old in good health and CMV-seropositive. Sequences were obtained from PBMCs. This chain's CDR3 is CASRRGGGTDTQYF. In DNA, the CDR3 is TGTGCCAGCAGGCGGGGAGGCGGCACAGATACGCAGTATTTT.